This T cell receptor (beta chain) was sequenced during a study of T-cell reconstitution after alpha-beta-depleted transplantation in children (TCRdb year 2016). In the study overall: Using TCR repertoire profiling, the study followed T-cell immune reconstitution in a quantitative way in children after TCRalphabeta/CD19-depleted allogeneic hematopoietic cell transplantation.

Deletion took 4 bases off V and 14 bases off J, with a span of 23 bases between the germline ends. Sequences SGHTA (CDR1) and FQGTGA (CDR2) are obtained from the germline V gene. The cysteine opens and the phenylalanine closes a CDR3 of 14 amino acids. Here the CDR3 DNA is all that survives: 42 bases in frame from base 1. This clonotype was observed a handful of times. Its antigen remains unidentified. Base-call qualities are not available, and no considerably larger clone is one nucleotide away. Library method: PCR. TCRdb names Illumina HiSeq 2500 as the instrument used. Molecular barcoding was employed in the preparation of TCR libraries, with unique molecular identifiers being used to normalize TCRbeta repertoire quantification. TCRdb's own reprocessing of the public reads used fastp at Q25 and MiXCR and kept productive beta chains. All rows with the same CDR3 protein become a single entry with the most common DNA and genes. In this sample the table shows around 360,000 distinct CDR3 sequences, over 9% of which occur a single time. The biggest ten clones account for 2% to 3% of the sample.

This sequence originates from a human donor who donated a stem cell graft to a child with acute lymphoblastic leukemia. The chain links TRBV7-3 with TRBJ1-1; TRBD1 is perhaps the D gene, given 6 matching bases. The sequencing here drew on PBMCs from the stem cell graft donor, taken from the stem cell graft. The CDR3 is CASSSTGSGQGTFF. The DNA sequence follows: TGTGCCAGCAGCTCCACAGGGTCCGGGCAAGGAACCTTCTTT.